Presented here are 29 T cell receptor beta chains from one specimen sequenced in a study of blood T cell repertoires in COVID-19. Assay used: immunoSEQ multiplex PCR; TCRdb lists only in-frame clones, some missing. This sample yields around 100,000 clones, of which less than 85% are seen a single time; 3% to 4.5% belongs to the top ten. The specimen sequenced was peripheral blood. The origin of the receptors is a man between 65 and 80 years old with COVID-19, enrolled during active disease.

The CDR3 nucleotides read TGTGCCAGCAGCCTCGGGACTAGCGGGAGGTACGAGCAGTACTTC. Protein product: CASSLGTSGRYEQYF. The chain uses TRBV3-1 (or the pseudogene TRBV3-2) and TRBJ2-7; 15 nucleotides agree with TRBD2. CDR1 and CDR2 from the germline V gene are LGHDT and YNNKEL (reference sequence). The CDR3 runs to 15 residues. With V trimmed by 4 bases and J by 4 bases, 2 bases remained unmatched.

The chain carries TRBV7-9 and TRBJ2-1; a weak D match, TRBD2 (6 bases). V lost 1 base, J lost 10 bases, and 17 bases lay in between. Germline-derived CDR1 and CDR2 are SEHNR and FQNEAQ (reference sequence). The CDR3 runs 15 residues. DNA for the CDR3: TGTGCCAGCAGCTTAGGAGGCCTAGCGATAAGGGAGCAGTTCTTC. Protein sequence: CASSLGGLAIREQFF.

V is TRBV29-1 and J is TRBJ2-7; a possible D gene is TRBD2 (5 bases). Germline V gene lookup returns CDR1 SQVTM and CDR2 ANQGSEA. This CDR3 region has 13 residues. The V end was cut by 1 base, the J end by 6 bases, with 13 bases between. The CDR3 protein is CSVEGARVSEQYF. The CDR3 region has the DNA TGCAGCGTTGAAGGAGCGCGGGTATCCGAGCAGTACTTC.

This chain links TRBV4-2 with TRBJ2-1; 7 bases agree with TRBD2. Germline CDR1 and CDR2: LGHNA and YNFKEQ. The CDR3 contains 15 residues. V lost 0 bases to trimming and J lost 6 bases; unmatched junction nucleotides: 5. CDR3 sequence: CASSQELRESNEQFF. CDR3 nucleotide sequence: TGTGCCAGCAGCCAAGAATTGCGGGAGAGCAATGAGCAGTTCTTC.

The chain combines TRBV5-4 with TRBJ2-7; 11 nucleotides agree with TRBD2. The CDR3 has 15 amino acids. Germline V gene data show CDR1 as SGHNT and CDR2 as YYREEE (reference sequence). J lost 2 bases, V lost 5 bases, and 6 bases had no gene match. The CDR3 loop is CASRGTSGSTYEQYF. In DNA, the CDR3 is TGTGCCAGCAGGGGGACTAGCGGTTCAACCTACGAGCAGTACTTC.

This clone showed up just once. The J gene is TRBJ2-1, the V gene TRBV12-1; the D call of TRBD1 is as the table states it, not checked on the DNA. TRBV12-1 is a listed pseudogene. CDR3 length: 22 amino acids. CDR3 sequence (DNA): TGTGCCAGCAGCCATCGCCGCTCGGACAGGGCTGAATTTCTGCGCTGGACAGGGGAGCAGTTCTTC. Translated, it gives CASSHRRSDRAEFLRWTGEQFF.

This clone was observed at least ten times. The chain recombines TRBV5-1 with TRBJ1-2; tentative D call: TRBD1 (6 bases). The CDR3 runs to 15 residues. From germline, CDR1 is SGHRS and CDR2 YFSETQ. V was clipped by 0 bases and J by 8 bases, with 17 bases between them. The CDR3 DNA reads as TGCGCCAGCAGCTTGGAGTACAGGGCAACGGGAGGCTACACCTTC. Protein sequence: CASSLEYRATGGYTF.

DNA for the CDR3: TGTGCCAGCAGGGGACAGTCGGTCTATGGCTACACCTTC. This codes for CASRGQSVYGYTF. The rearrangement joins TRBV2 to TRBJ1-2, with 7 bases identical to TRBD1. CDR3 length equals 13 residues. CDR1 is SNHLY and CDR2 is FYNNEI in the germline V gene. Unmatched junction bases numbered 5, after V lost 6 bases and J lost 4 bases.

The table lists this clone with a few counts. The chain is built from TRBV7-9 and TRBJ2-1, with 14 bases identical to TRBD2. Germline CDR1 is SEHNR and CDR2 is FQNEAQ (reference sequence). J gave up 10 bases and V 2 bases, and 7 bases lay outside the gene matches. The length of the CDR3 is 16 residues. CDR3 amino acids: CASSLLGLAGVGEQFF. In nucleotides, the CDR3 is TGTGCCAGCAGCTTACTGGGACTAGCGGGAGTGGGCGAGCAGTTCTTC.

The genes are TRBV7-2 and TRBJ2-5; D is ambiguous. The V gene lost 6 bases and the J gene lost 4 bases, with 9 bases spanning the gap. The germline V gene encodes CDR1 SGHTA and CDR2 FQGNSA. The CDR3 has 12 residues. CDR3: CASRFDLETQYF. CDR3 bases: TGTGCCAGCAGGTTCGACTTAGAGACCCAGTACTTC.

The V call is TRBV3-1 (or the pseudogene TRBV3-2), the J call TRBJ2-3; TRBD1 is a possible D gene (6 bases). Germline V CDR1 and CDR2: LGHDT, YNNKEL (reference sequence). Trimming shortened V by 3 bases and J by 2 bases, and 12 bases separated the two germline ends. The CDR3 covers 15 residues. CDR3 coding DNA: TGTGCCAGCAGCCAGGACAGAACGCACACAGATACGCAGTATTTT. This codes for CASSQDRTHTDTQYF.

The J gene is TRBJ2-5, the V gene TRBV19; TRBD1 might be the D (6 bases). Trimming took 5 bases from V and 3 from J, leaving 10 bases between them. This CDR3 has 13 amino acids. CDR1 LNHDA and CDR2 SQIVND come from the germline V gene (reference sequence). CDR3: CASSSTGKETQYF. The CDR3 DNA sequence: TGTGCCAGTAGTTCAACAGGGAAAGAGACCCAGTACTTC.

Note on this clone: This may be a read error: a much more frequent sequence differs by one nucleotide. This same CDR3 is encoded by further DNA sequences in the sample. This chain uses TRBV7-2 with TRBJ2-7; the match to TRBD1 covers 7 bases. V shed 0 bases, J shed 7 bases, and the junction held 9 bases outside the gene matches. The CDR3 has 15 residues. Germline CDR1 reads SGHTA; CDR2 reads FQGNSA. CDR3 protein: CASSLATGSLGEQYF. In DNA form, the CDR3 reads TGTGCCAGCAGCTTAGCGACAGGGAGTCTGGGGGAGCAGTACTTC.

This clone was seen more than once but under ten times. The chain links TRBV19 to TRBJ2-7, with 10 bases lining up with TRBD1. The germline gives CDR1 LNHDA, CDR2 SQIVND (reference sequence). Unmatched junction bases numbered 2, after V lost 4 bases and J lost 2 bases. The CDR3 is 14 amino acids. The CDR3 here is CASSTGQGTYEQYF. CDR3 nucleotide sequence: TGTGCCAGTAGTACGGGACAGGGGACCTACGAGCAGTACTTC.

The genes are TRBV27 and TRBJ2-7, with D perhaps TRBD1 (6 bases). The CDR3 is 15 amino acids. Trimming shortened V by 6 bases and J by 4 bases, and 19 bases separated the two germline ends. The germline V gene encodes CDR1 MNHEY and CDR2 SMNVEV (reference sequence). CDR3 nucleotides: TGTGCCAGCAGCAACCTCCTTACAGGGATTTACGAGCAGTACTTC. It encodes CASSNLLTGIYEQYF.

This clone was recorded once. The gene calls are TRBV24-1 and TRBJ1-3, with a weak D call TRBD1 (5 bases). The CDR3 totals 18 residues. CDR1 is KGHDR and CDR2 is SFDVKD in the germline V gene. V lost 3 bases to trimming and J lost 0 bases, with 17 bases between them. CDR3 loop: CATSDNPRFGGSGNTIYF. CDR3 sequence (DNA): TGTGCCACCAGTGATAACCCGCGATTCGGGGGCTCTGGAAACACCATATATTTT.

V usage is TRBV6-2 or TRBV6-3 and J usage is TRBJ1-6; 7 bases line up with TRBD1. CDR1 is MNHEY and CDR2 is SVGEGT in the germline V gene. This CDR3 is 14 amino acids long. Germline trimming cut 5 bases from V and 7 bases from J; bases unmatched to any gene: 5. CDR3 residues: CASSGGTVNSPLHF. In nucleotides, the CDR3 is TGTGCCAGCAGTGGGGGGACAGTAAATTCACCCCTCCACTTT.

This clone showed up just a few times. The rearrangement links TRBV27 to TRBJ2-1; 13 bases map to TRBD2. J was trimmed by 4 bases and V by 6 bases; bases with no gene match: 9. Germline V CDR1 and CDR2: MNHEY, SMNVEV (reference sequence). The CDR3 length is 17 residues. This CDR3 is CASSRLAGGRGYNEQFF. For the CDR3, the DNA is TGTGCCAGCAGCCGACTAGCGGGAGGACGCGGGTACAATGAGCAGTTCTTC.

This chain joins TRBV18 and TRBJ1-2, with 9 bases identical to TRBD1. Germline V lookup: CDR1 KGHSH, CDR2 LQKENI. Unmatched junction bases numbered 16, after V lost 3 bases and J lost 8 bases. This CDR3 contains 17 residues. The CDR3 region is CASSPGVGTGRKGGYTF. CDR3 in DNA: TGTGCCAGCTCACCGGGAGTCGGGACAGGGCGAAAGGGCGGCTACACCTTC.

The rearrangement joins TRBV10-3 to TRBJ2-3; D is uncertain. This CDR3 has 16 amino acids. CDR1 is ENHRY and CDR2 is SYGVKD in the germline V gene. V was pared by 4 bases and J by 0 bases, with 14 bases between. This chain's CDR3 is CAISGAAPSSTDTQYF. CDR3 in DNA: TGTGCCATCAGTGGGGCAGCACCTTCGAGCACAGATACGCAGTATTTT.

This clone was seen a handful of times. This sequence joins TRBV28 and TRBJ2-7, with 7 bases matching TRBD2. This CDR3 has 14 residues. The junction had 2 bases not matched to a gene; V was cut back by 3 bases and J by 0 bases. Per germline, CDR1 MDHEN and CDR2 SYDVKM. The CDR3 coding sequence is TGTGCCAGCAGTTTTGGCGGGAGCTCCTACGAGCAGTACTTC. Translating it yields CASSFGGSSYEQYF.

This clone was picked up a small number of times. This sequence joins TRBV27 and TRBJ2-2; 7 bases are shared with TRBD2. CDR1 and CDR2 (germline): MNHEY, SMNVEV (reference sequence). The CDR3 length is 18 residues. Trimming took 4 bases from V and 4 from J; bases not matched to a gene: 15. The DNA of the CDR3 is TGTGCCAGCAGTTCCGATATACCTCTGGCGGGAGCCACCGGGGAGCTGTTTTTT. This encodes CASSSDIPLAGATGELFF.

This chain uses TRBV28 with TRBJ1-5; no reliable D call. V lost 2 bases and J lost 5, with 10 bases in between. Germline V gives CDR1 MDHEN, CDR2 SYDVKM. This CDR3 region has 14 residues. The CDR3 sequence is CASSLAQDDQPQHF. CDR3 nucleotides: TGTGCCAGCAGTTTAGCGCAGGATGATCAGCCCCAGCATTTT. Based on the CDR3 plus reference TRBV28 and TRBJ1-5, the full variable domain is DVKVTQSSRYLVKRTGEKVFLECVQDMDHENMFWYRQDPGLGLRLIYFSYDVKMKEKGDIPEGYSVSREKKERFSLILESASTNQTSMYLCASSLAQDDQPQHFGDGTRLSIL.

The chain employs TRBV28 and TRBJ1-2; TRBD1 aligns across 9 bases. CDR3 length: 15 residues. With 2 bases clipped from V and 6 bases from J, the junction kept 7 bases outside the gene matches. Germline lookup yields CDR1 MDHEN and CDR2 SYDVKM. CDR3 bases: TGTGCCAGCAGTTTAGGCGGGACAGGGTTGAATGGCTACACCTTC. Translating it yields CASSLGGTGLNGYTF.

This chain connects TRBV3-1 (or the pseudogene TRBV3-2) to TRBJ1-3; the D gene is possibly TRBD1 (5 bases). V lost 5 bases, J lost 2 bases, and 13 bases lay in between. Germline V gene data show CDR1 as LGHDT and CDR2 as YNNKEL (reference sequence). CDR3 length: 15 residues. The CDR3 DNA is TGTGCCAGCAGCGTAGACAGCCTACCTGGAAACACCATATATTTT. Translation: CASSVDSLPGNTIYF.

The rearrangement uses TRBV18 and TRBJ1-4; D is uncertain. The length of the CDR3 is 17 residues. V lost 3 bases, J lost 5 bases, and 19 bases lay in between. Germline V CDR1 and CDR2: KGHSH, LQKENI. CDR3 region: CASSPLGPAPTNEKLFF. DNA for the CDR3: TGTGCCAGCTCACCCCTGGGCCCGGCGCCGACGAATGAAAAACTGTTTTTT.

The chain uses TRBV7-2 and TRBJ2-5, with 7 bases matching TRBD2. This CDR3 spans 16 amino acids. After removal of 1 base from V and 2 bases from J, the junction contained 7 bases not matched to a gene. Per the germline V gene, CDR1 is SGHTA and CDR2 is FQGNSA. CDR3 sequence reads: CASSLEGPSGQETQYF. The DNA for the CDR3 is TGTGCCAGCAGCTTAGAGGGGCCTAGCGGACAAGAGACCCAGTACTTC.

The rearrangement uses TRBV4-3 and TRBJ1-2; D possibly corresponds to TRBD1 (5 bases). V lost 2 bases, J lost 8 bases, and 21 bases lay in between. Germline V gene lookup returns CDR1 LGHNA and CDR2 YSLEER. This CDR3 has 16 residues. The CDR3 reads CASSQRTSQRDGGYTF. The CDR3 nucleotides are TGCGCCAGCAGCCAAAGGACCTCCCAGCGGGACGGGGGCTACACCTTC.

This clone was observed a single time. This chain uses TRBV7-2 with TRBJ2-5; possible D gene TRBD2, 5 bases. V dropped 5 bases and J dropped 5 bases, with 15 bases sitting between them. CDR1 is SGHTA and CDR2 is FQGNSA in the germline V gene. The CDR3 covers 14 residues. In DNA, the CDR3 is TGTGCCAGCAGCGCCTCCCCGGGGTCCGAGACCCAGTACTTC. Protein sequence: CASSASPGSETQYF.